This TCR beta chain comes out of a study of human T cells and chemical hapten exposure. Looking at the study overall: Sensitization employed 2% DPC on about 2 cm by about 2 cm of upper inner arm skin. Patients were given diphenylcyclopropenone on the scalp weekly across the approximately 26-week study. Study conclusions and caveats: DPC sensitization produced no change in TCRs with frequency above 1 in 1000.

The time point: patch test 2, 6 weeks after DPC sensitization. Treatment of the sample: therapeutic diphenylcyclopropenone sensitization with weekly scalp DPC. In the case of this clonotype: Its antigen is not identified.

CDR1 and CDR2 (germline): MGHRA, YSYEKL. V was cut by 2 bases and J by 0 bases, with 7 bases left in between. This CDR3 has 14 amino acids. The study used a library that attached unique molecular identifiers to individual cDNA molecules. TCRdb analysed the RACE reads with MiXCR anew, one entry per CDR3 protein. The sample includes about 70,000 distinct CDR3 sequences, 8.5% of them seen just once. The input for sequencing was whole blood, taken in connection with sensitization to the hapten diphenylcyclopropenone (DPC). The genes are TRBV4-1 and TRBJ1-1; perhaps TRBD1 as D (5 bases). The source is a woman aged 50 to 60 with alopecia areata. Some clones in this sample may be carry-over from other donors' samples. This chain's CDR3 is CASSQQGLNTEAFF. CDR3 coding DNA: TGCGCCAGCAGCCAACAGGGCTTGAACACTGAAGCTTTCTTT.